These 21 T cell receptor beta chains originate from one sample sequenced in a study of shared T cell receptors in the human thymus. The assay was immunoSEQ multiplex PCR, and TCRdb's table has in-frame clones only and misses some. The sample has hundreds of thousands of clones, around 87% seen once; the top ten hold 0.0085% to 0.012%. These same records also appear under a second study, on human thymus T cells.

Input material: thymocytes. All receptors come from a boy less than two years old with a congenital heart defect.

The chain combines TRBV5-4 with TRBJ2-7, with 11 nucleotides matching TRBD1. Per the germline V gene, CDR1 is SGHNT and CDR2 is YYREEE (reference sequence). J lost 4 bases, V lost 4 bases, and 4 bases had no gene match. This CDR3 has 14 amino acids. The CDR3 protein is CASSPGQGGYEQYF. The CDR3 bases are TGTGCCAGCAGCCCGGGACAGGGGGGATACGAGCAGTACTTC.

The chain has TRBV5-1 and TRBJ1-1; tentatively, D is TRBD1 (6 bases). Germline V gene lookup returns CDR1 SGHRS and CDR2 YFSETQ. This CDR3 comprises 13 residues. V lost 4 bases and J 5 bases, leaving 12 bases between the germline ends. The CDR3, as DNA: TGCGCCAGCAGCCCCTGGACAGAAACTGAAGCTTTCTTT. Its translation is CASSPWTETEAFF. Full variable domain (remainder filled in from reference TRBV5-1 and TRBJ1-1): KAGVTQTPRYLIKTRGQQVTLSCSPISGHRSVSWYQQTPGQGLQFLFEYFSETQRNKGNFPGRFSGRQFSNSRSEMNVSTLELGDSALYLCASSPWTETEAFFGQGTRLTVV.

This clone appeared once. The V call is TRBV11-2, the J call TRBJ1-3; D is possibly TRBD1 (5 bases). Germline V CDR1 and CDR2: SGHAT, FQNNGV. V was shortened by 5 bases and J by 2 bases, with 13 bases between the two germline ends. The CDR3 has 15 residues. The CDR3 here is CASSPRVFAGNTIYF. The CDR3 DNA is TGTGCCAGCAGCCCCAGGGTGTTCGCTGGAAACACCATATATTTT.

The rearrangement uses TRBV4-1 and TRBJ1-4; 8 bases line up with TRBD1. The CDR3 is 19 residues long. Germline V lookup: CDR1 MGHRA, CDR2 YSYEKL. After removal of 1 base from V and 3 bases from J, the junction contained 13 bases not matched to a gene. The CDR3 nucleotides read TGCGCCAGCAGCCAAGGTCCACCCTCCAGGGGGCATTCTAATGAAAAACTGTTTTTT. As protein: CASSQGPPSRGHSNEKLFF.

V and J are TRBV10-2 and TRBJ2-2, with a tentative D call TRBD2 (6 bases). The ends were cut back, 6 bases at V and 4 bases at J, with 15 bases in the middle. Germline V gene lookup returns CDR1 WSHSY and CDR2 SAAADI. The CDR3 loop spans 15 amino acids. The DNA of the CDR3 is TGCGCCAGCAGGTCGGAGGGAGTTGGCACCGGGGAGCTGTTTTTT. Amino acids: CASRSEGVGTGELFF.

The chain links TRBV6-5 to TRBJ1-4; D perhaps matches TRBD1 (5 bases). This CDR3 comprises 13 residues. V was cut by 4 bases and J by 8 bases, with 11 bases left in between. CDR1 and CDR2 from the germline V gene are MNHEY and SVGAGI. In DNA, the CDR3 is TGTGCCAGCAGTTCGGGGGGGTCGGAAAAACTGTTTTTT. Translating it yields CASSSGGSEKLFF.

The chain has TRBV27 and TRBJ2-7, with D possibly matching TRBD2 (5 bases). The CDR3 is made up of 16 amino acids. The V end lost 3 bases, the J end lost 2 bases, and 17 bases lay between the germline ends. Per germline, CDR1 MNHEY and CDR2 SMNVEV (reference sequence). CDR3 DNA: TGTGCCAGCAGTTTCAGCGGTATTACATCCACCTACGAGCAGTACTTC. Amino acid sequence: CASSFSGITSTYEQYF.

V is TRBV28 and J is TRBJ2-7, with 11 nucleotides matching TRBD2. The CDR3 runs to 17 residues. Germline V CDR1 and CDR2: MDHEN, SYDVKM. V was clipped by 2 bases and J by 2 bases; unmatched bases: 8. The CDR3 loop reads CASSLKLLAGGPYEQYF. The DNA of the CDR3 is TGTGCCAGCAGTTTAAAACTTCTAGCGGGAGGCCCCTACGAGCAGTACTTC.

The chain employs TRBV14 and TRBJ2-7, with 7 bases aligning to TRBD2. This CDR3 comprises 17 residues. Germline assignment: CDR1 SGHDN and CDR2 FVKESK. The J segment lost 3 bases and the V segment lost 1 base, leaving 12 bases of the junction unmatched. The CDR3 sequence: CASSQASLGLPYYEQYF. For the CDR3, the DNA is TGTGCCAGCAGCCAAGCCTCACTGGGACTACCATACTACGAGCAGTACTTC.

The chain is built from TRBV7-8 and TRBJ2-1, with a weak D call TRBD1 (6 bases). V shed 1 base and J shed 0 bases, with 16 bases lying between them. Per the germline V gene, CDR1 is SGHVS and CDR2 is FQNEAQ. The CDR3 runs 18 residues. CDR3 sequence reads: CASSLGCHREFSYNEQFF. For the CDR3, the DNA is TGTGCCAGCAGCTTAGGATGCCACAGGGAATTCTCCTACAATGAGCAGTTCTTC.

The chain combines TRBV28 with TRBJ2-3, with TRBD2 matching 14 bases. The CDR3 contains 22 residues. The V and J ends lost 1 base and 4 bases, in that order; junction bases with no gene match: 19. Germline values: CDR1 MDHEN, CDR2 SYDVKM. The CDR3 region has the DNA TGTGCCAGCAGTTTATATGGGACTAGCGGGAGTTTGAAGAGAACGCGGGCAGATACGCAGTATTTT. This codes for CASSLYGTSGSLKRTRADTQYF.

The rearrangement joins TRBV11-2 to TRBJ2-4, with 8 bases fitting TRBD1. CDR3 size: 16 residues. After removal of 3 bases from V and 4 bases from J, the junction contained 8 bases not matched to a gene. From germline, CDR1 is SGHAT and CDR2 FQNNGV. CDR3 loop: CASSFRAQGAKNIQYF. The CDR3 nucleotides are TGTGCCAGCAGCTTCAGGGCCCAGGGGGCGAAAAACATTCAGTACTTC.

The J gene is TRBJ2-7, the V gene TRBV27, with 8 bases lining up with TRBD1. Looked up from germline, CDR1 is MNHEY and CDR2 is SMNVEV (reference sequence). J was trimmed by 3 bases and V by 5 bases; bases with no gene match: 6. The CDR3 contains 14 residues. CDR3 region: CASSLRDRLYEQYF. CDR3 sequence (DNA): TGTGCCAGCAGTCTCCGGGACAGGCTCTACGAGCAGTACTTC.

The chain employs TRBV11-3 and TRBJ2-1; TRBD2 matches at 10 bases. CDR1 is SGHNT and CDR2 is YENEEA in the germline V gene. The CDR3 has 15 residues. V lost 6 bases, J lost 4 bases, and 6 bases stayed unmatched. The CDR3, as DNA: TGTGCCAGCAGTTTGACTAGCGGGCCGTACAATGAGCAGTTCTTC. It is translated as CASSLTSGPYNEQFF.

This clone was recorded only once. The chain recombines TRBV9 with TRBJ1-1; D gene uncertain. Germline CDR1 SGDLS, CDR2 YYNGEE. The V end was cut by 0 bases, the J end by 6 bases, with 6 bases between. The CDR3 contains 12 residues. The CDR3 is CASSVGGPEAFF. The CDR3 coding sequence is TGTGCCAGCAGCGTAGGAGGGCCTGAAGCTTTCTTT.

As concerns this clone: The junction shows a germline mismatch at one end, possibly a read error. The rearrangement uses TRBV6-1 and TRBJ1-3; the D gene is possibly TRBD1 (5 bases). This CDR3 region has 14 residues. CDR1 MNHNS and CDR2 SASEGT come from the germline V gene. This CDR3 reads CAISRGSYGNTIYF. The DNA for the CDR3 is TGTGCCATCAGTAGGGGATCTTATGGAAACACCATATATTTT.

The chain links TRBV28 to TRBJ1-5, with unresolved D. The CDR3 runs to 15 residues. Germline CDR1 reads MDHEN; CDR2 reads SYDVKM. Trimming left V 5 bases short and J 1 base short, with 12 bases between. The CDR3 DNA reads TGTGCCAGCAGTATGCGGGGTATGAGCAATCAGCCCCAGCATTTT. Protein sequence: CASSMRGMSNQPQHF.

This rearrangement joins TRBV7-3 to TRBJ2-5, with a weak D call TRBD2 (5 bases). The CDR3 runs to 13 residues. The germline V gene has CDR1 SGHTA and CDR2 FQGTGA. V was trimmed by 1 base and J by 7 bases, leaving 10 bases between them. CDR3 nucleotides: TGTGCCAGCAGCTTAAGAGGGTCGGGGACCCAGTACTTC. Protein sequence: CASSLRGSGTQYF.

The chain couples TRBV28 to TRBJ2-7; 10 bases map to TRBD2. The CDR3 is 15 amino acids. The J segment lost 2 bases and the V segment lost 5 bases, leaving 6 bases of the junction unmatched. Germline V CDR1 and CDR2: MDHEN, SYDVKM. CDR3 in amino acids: CASSLTSGNTYEQYF. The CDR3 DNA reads TGTGCCAGCAGTCTCACTAGCGGGAACACCTACGAGCAGTACTTC.

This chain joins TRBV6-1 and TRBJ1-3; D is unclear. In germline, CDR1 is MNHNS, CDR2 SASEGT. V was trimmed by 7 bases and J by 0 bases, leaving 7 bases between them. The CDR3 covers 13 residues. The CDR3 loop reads CASTTCSGNTIYF. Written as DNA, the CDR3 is TGTGCCAGCACCACATGCTCTGGAAACACCATATATTTT.

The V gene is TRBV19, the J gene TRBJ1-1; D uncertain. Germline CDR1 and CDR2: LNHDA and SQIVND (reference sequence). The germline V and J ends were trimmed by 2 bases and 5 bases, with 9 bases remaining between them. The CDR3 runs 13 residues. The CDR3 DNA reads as TGTGCCAGTAGTATACCCAGGAGGACTGAAGCTTTCTTT. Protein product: CASSIPRRTEAFF.